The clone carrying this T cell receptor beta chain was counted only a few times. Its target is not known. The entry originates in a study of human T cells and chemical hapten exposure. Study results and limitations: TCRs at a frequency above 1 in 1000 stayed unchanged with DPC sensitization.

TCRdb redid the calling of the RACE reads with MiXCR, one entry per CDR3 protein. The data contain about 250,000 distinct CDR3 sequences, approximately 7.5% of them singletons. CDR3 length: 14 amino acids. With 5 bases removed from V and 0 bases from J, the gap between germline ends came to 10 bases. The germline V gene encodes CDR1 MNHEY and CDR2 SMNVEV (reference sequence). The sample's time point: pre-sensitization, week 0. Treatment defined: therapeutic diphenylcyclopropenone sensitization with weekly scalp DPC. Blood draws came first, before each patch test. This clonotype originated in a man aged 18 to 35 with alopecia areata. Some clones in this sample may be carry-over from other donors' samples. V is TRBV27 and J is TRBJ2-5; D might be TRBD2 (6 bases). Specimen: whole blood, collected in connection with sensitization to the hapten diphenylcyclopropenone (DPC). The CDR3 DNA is TGTGCCAGCAGTCCACTAGCTTACCAAGAGACCCAGTACTTC. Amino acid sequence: CASSPLAYQETQYF.